A single sample is the source of the 22 T cell receptor beta chains below, sequenced in a study of cytomegalovirus exposure and HLA in healthy donors. PCR involved 60 Vbeta and 13 Jbeta primers. Libraries were prepared by immunoSEQ multiplex PCR; TCRdb keeps only in-frame clonotypes and omits some of them. This table holds 75,000 to 100,000 clones, 55% to 80% found once. Sequenced material: PBMCs. The receptors were gathered from a man aged 40-49 years in good health and CMV-seronegative.

The rearrangement links TRBV4-1 to TRBJ1-4; D ambiguous. From germline, CDR1 is MGHRA and CDR2 YSYEKL. This CDR3 contains 15 residues. Trimming shortened V by 1 base and J by 8 bases, and 14 bases separated the two germline ends. The CDR3, as DNA: TGCGCCAGCAGCCAAGTGGAGGTACTGAGGGAAAAACTGTTTTTT. As protein: CASSQVEVLREKLFF.

This chain links TRBV5-1 with TRBJ2-7; 8 bases are shared with TRBD2. Germline V lookup: CDR1 SGHRS, CDR2 YFSETQ. The J segment lost 3 bases and the V segment lost 3 bases, leaving 5 bases of the junction unmatched. CDR3 size: 14 residues. The CDR3: CASSYPGGDYEQYF. The CDR3 coding sequence is TGCGCCAGCAGCTACCCGGGGGGGGACTACGAGCAGTACTTC. The complete variable domain, with remaining parts taken from reference TRBV5-1 and TRBJ2-7, reads KAGVTQTPRYLIKTRGQQVTLSCSPISGHRSVSWYQQTPGQGLQFLFEYFSETQRNKGNFPGRFSGRQFSNSRSEMNVSTLELGDSALYLCASSYPGGDYEQYFGPGTRLTVT.

V and J are TRBV29-1 and TRBJ1-5; 9 nucleotides match TRBD1. This CDR3 comprises 15 residues. Germline V lookup: CDR1 SQVTM, CDR2 ANQGSEA. The ends lost 7 bases at V and 6 bases at J; junction bases unmatched: 13. The CDR3 spells CSAVTGGSVGQPQHF. The CDR3 DNA is TGCAGCGCCGTCACAGGGGGCTCTGTCGGTCAGCCCCAGCATTTT.

The chain joins TRBV6-1 to TRBJ2-7; 8 bases map to TRBD2. The CDR3 contains 15 residues. Trimming cost V 2 bases and J 4 bases; bases outside gene matches: 7. Per the germline V gene, CDR1 is MNHNS and CDR2 is SASEGT. The CDR3 DNA reads TGTGCCAGCAGTGAAAAGCGGGGGACTCTATACGAGCAGTACTTC. Amino acids: CASSEKRGTLYEQYF.

This clone came up a few times. This specimen includes other DNA sequences encoding the same CDR3. The chain has TRBV5-1 and TRBJ1-3, with D tentatively TRBD1 (5 bases). Per the germline V gene, CDR1 is SGHRS and CDR2 is YFSETQ. V was clipped by 4 bases and J by 0 bases, with 8 bases between them. The CDR3 has 14 residues. The CDR3 DNA sequence: TGCGCCAGCAGCCCGGGGGGCTCTGGAAACACCATATATTTT. Translation gives CASSPGGSGNTIYF. The full variable domain, rest sourced from reference TRBV5-1 and TRBJ1-3, is KAGVTQTPRYLIKTRGQQVTLSCSPISGHRSVSWYQQTPGQGLQFLFEYFSETQRNKGNFPGRFSGRQFSNSRSEMNVSTLELGDSALYLCASSPGGSGNTIYFGEGSWLTVV.

This clone has more than one count but fewer than ten. V and J are TRBV5-1 and TRBJ2-7; 12 nucleotides align to TRBD2. Germline values: CDR1 SGHRS, CDR2 YFSETQ. This CDR3 is built from 14 residues. J lost 7 bases, V lost 5 bases, and 7 bases had no gene match. This CDR3 reads CASRPSGGAGEQYF. CDR3 DNA sequence: TGCGCCAGCAGACCTAGCGGGGGGGCTGGGGAGCAGTACTTC.

This clone was recorded only once. The chain combines TRBV2 with TRBJ2-3, with a tentative D call TRBD2 (7 bases). CDR3 length equals 15 residues. Trimming stripped 8 bases from V and 5 bases from J, with 20 bases between. Germline CDR1 SNHLY, CDR2 FYNNEI. The CDR3 DNA is TGTGCCAGCGTTGACGGGGGGCATGGGGGAGATACGCAGTATTTT. It translates to CASVDGGHGGDTQYF.

This clone was detected ten times or more. J is TRBJ1-1 and V is TRBV5-1; D gene unclear. The CDR3 runs to 15 residues. Germline V gene sequence: CDR1 SGHRS, CDR2 YFSETQ. Trimming took 5 bases from V and 2 from J, leaving 16 bases between them. CDR3 DNA sequence: TGCGCCAGCAGTCTGTCTCCCCAGACAAACACTGAAGCTTTCTTT. It translates to CASSLSPQTNTEAFF. Drawing the rest from reference TRBV5-1 and TRBJ1-1, the complete variable domain is KAGVTQTPRYLIKTRGQQVTLSCSPISGHRSVSWYQQTPGQGLQFLFEYFSETQRNKGNFPGRFSGRQFSNSRSEMNVSTLELGDSALYLCASSLSPQTNTEAFFGQGTRLTVV.

V usage is TRBV5-8 and J usage is TRBJ2-7; TRBD1 matches at 9 bases. V was pared by 2 bases and J by 1 base, with 4 bases of the junction left unmatched. The CDR3 totals 15 residues. Germline assignment: CDR1 SGHTS and CDR2 YDEGEE. CDR3 amino acids: CASSFRTGVSYEQYF. The CDR3 DNA follows: TGTGCCAGCAGCTTCAGGACAGGGGTTTCCTACGAGCAGTACTTC.

The V call is TRBV4-1, the J call TRBJ1-2; the match to TRBD1 covers 7 bases. With 4 bases clipped from V and 3 bases from J, the junction kept 8 bases outside the gene matches. The germline gives CDR1 MGHRA, CDR2 YSYEKL. The CDR3 runs to 15 residues. CDR3 in amino acids: CASSRQDRSDYGYTF. CDR3 coding DNA: TGCGCCAGCAGCCGCCAGGACAGGTCGGACTATGGCTACACCTTC.

This clone is a singleton in its sample. V gene TRBV18 combines with J gene TRBJ2-7; D is perhaps TRBD1 (6 bases). This CDR3 spans 15 amino acids. Trimming pared 3 bases from V and 4 bases from J, leaving 16 bases between. CDR1 is KGHSH and CDR2 is LQKENI in the germline V gene. The CDR3 DNA reads TGTGCCAGCTCACCCAAGGGGGTGTCCCCATACGAGCAGTACTTC. Translating gives CASSPKGVSPYEQYF.

This chain uses TRBV4-3 with TRBJ1-2, with TRBD1 identical over 9 bases. Germline V gene sequence: CDR1 LGHNA, CDR2 YSLEER. The CDR3 runs to 16 residues. J was trimmed by 7 bases and V by 0 bases; bases with no gene match: 9. The CDR3 is CASSQEWTGEGGGYTF. DNA for the CDR3: TGCGCCAGCAGCCAAGAATGGACAGGGGAAGGTGGTGGCTACACCTTC.

V is TRBV5-6 and J is TRBJ2-3; 8 nucleotides match TRBD2. The CDR3 sequence is 15 residues long. CDR1 is SGHDT, CDR2 YYEEEE, per germline. V trimming: 5 bases; J trimming: 3 bases; junction bases outside the gene matches: 8. The CDR3 nucleotides are TGTGCCAGCAGTCCGGCCAGCGGGGGTACAGATACGCAGTATTTT. It translates to CASSPASGGTDTQYF.

The chain recombines TRBV5-6 with TRBJ2-5; tentative D call: TRBD2 (5 bases). V was pared by 0 bases and J by 11 bases, with 14 bases between. CDR3 size: 13 residues. Germline values: CDR1 SGHDT, CDR2 YYEEEE. The CDR3 DNA sequence: TGTGCCAGCAGCTTGGCCGTAGGTAGGGAGCAGTACTTC. Protein product: CASSLAVGREQYF.

The chain carries TRBV7-9 and TRBJ2-3; unclear D gene. CDR3 length: 15 amino acids. The ends were cut back, 1 base at V and 4 bases at J, with 12 bases in the middle. Germline-derived CDR1 and CDR2 are SEHNR and FQNEAQ (reference sequence). Here the CDR3 DNA reads TGTGCCAGCAGCTTAGTGGTGTTTGCGGCAGATACGCAGTATTTT. Protein sequence: CASSLVVFAADTQYF.

CDR3 DNA: TGTGCCAGCAGCGGCATTAATGAGCAGTTCTTC. Translated, it gives CASSGINEQFF. This chain uses TRBV7-8 with TRBJ2-1; D uncertain. This CDR3 has 11 residues. The germline V and J ends were trimmed by 5 bases and 7 bases, with 6 bases remaining between them. Germline CDR1 and CDR2: SGHVS and FQNEAQ.

The chain has TRBV6-1 and TRBJ1-6; maybe TRBD1 (5 bases). Per germline, CDR1 MNHNS and CDR2 SASEGT. The CDR3 covers 15 residues. V was pared by 7 bases and J by 7 bases, with 17 bases between. DNA for the CDR3: TGTGCCAGCACCCCAGGGAATGTCGACAATTCACCCCTCCACTTT. Protein product: CASTPGNVDNSPLHF.

The chain combines TRBV6-5 with TRBJ1-4; D remains ambiguous. Germline V gives CDR1 MNHEY, CDR2 SVGAGI. The CDR3 runs to 14 residues. V was clipped by 2 bases and J by 3 bases, with 7 bases between them. This CDR3 is CASSYGRANEKLFF. CDR3 DNA: TGTGCCAGCAGTTACGGGCGGGCTAATGAAAAACTGTTTTTT.

The rearrangement uses TRBV30 and TRBJ2-3; D might be TRBD1 (5 bases). V shed 0 bases and J shed 7 bases, with 11 bases lying between them. The germline gives CDR1 GTSNPN, CDR2 SVGIG (reference sequence). This CDR3 has 13 amino acids. CDR3 coding DNA: TGTGCCTGGAGTGTACAAAGGGGAAATACGCAGTATTTT. It specifies CAWSVQRGNTQYF.

V gene TRBV18 combines with J gene TRBJ2-7; 7 nucleotides align to TRBD2. This CDR3 region has 13 residues. V lost 3 bases and J lost 9; bases outside the gene matches: 8. Germline V lookup: CDR1 KGHSH, CDR2 LQKENI. This CDR3 reads CASSPPGGDAQYF. The CDR3 nucleotides read TGTGCCAGCTCACCCCCGGGAGGTGACGCGCAGTACTTC.

This chain connects TRBV19 to TRBJ2-5; D is perhaps TRBD1 (5 bases). CDR1 is LNHDA, CDR2 SQIVND, per germline (reference sequence). This CDR3 is 10 amino acids long. The DNA of the CDR3 is TGTGCGGTGGGGCTGGAGACCCAGTACTTC. Amino acid sequence: CAVGLETQYF.

The rearrangement uses TRBV4-3 and TRBJ2-3; a possible D gene is TRBD2 (5 bases). CDR1 LGHNA and CDR2 YSLEER come from the germline V gene. The CDR3 spans 17 residues. The V end was cut by 4 bases, the J end by 2 bases, with 19 bases between. The CDR3 bases are TGCGCCAGCAGCCCAGTCGCCGGGATTAATCCCACAGATACGCAGTATTTT. It is translated as CASSPVAGINPTDTQYF.